The 8 T cell receptor beta chains given below trace back to one sample, sequenced in a study of T cell repertoires in cytomegalovirus infection. Their antigen targets remain unknown. MiXCR, applied by TCRdb to the reads, yields one record per CDR3 protein. The table includes roughly 860,000 distinct CDR3 sequences, over 25% detected once. Sample: cultured CD8+ T cells from PBMCs, taken from culture after CMV antigen stimulation. These receptors came from a human donor in good health (CMV status not recorded). Some clones in this sample may be carry-over from other donors' samples.

The rearrangement joins TRBV7-9 to TRBJ2-5; 14 bases are a match to TRBD2. Germline-derived CDR1 and CDR2 are SEHNR and FQNEAQ (reference sequence). With V trimmed by 3 bases and J by 2 bases, 8 bases remained unmatched. The length of the CDR3 is 18 residues. The CDR3 region has the DNA TGTGCCAGCAGCTTCGGACTAGCGGGGGGTGTCCTACAAGAGACCCAGTACTTC. Its translation: CASSFGLAGGVLQETQYF.

This clonotype was seen only a few times. The chain recombines TRBV7-6 with TRBJ1-4; no firm D call. The CDR3 covers 15 residues. The germline gives CDR1 SGHVS, CDR2 FNYEAQ. With 5 bases removed from V and 5 bases from J, the gap between germline ends came to 15 bases. The CDR3 coding sequence is TGTGCCAGCAGCCCAACCCCGATCGGGAATGAAAAACTGTTTTTT. It codes for CASSPTPIGNEKLFF.

Regarding this clonotype: At one of its ends the junction is not consistent with the germline gene, which may arise from a read error. The chain has TRBV16 and TRBJ2-3; no clear D gene. The CDR3 loop spans 15 amino acids. The germline V gene has CDR1 KGHSY and CDR2 FQNENV. DNA of the CDR3: TGTGCCAGCAGCCCTTCTCTGCTCAGCACAGATATGCAGTATTTT. Protein sequence: CASSPSLLSTDMQYF. Supplemented by reference TRBV16 and TRBJ2-3, the full variable domain reads GEEVAQTPKHLVRGEGQKAKLYCAPIKGHSYVFWYQQVLKNEFKFLISFQNENVFDETGMPKERFSAKCLPNSPCSLEIQATKLEDSAVYFCASSPSLLSTDMQYFGPGTRLTVL.

This clonotype was found a few times. V usage is TRBV10-3 and J usage is TRBJ1-2, with 10 bases matching TRBD1. This CDR3 contains 14 residues. Per germline, CDR1 ENHRY and CDR2 SYGVKD. The trim removed 3 bases at V and 7 bases at J, leaving 5 bases unmatched. CDR3 nucleotide sequence: TGTGCCATCAGTGATTCCGGGACAGGGGTTGGCTACACCTTC. Amino acids: CAISDSGTGVGYTF.

This chain connects TRBV2 to TRBJ1-2; 9 bases agree with TRBD1. J gave up 5 bases and V 3 bases, and 16 bases lay outside the gene matches. The V gene's germline CDR1 is SNHLY and CDR2 FYNNEI. The CDR3 runs to 18 residues. The CDR3 is CASSDLGQGSGFRYGYTF. Here the CDR3 DNA reads TGTGCCAGCAGTGACTTGGGACAGGGCTCCGGATTTCGGTATGGCTACACCTTC.

Concerning this clonotype: A read error may account for a junction end that differs from germline. The chain combines TRBV6-1 with TRBJ2-2, with 8 bases lining up with TRBD1. Germline V lookup: CDR1 MNHNS, CDR2 SASEGT. This CDR3 is built from 15 residues. CDR3 DNA: TGTGCCAACAGTCCGCGGACAGGGTACACCGGGGAGCTGTTTTTT. It specifies CANSPRTGYTGELFF.

The CDR3 sequence: CASSYPRTGEINTEAFF. In DNA, the CDR3 is TGTGCCAGCAGTTACCCTCGGACAGGAGAAATTAACACTGAAGCTTTCTTT. The J gene is TRBJ1-1, the V gene TRBV6-6; 7 positions agree with TRBD1. The CDR3 is 17 residues long. Trimming at V came to 2 bases and at J to 2 bases, leaving 11 bases not matched to a gene. The V gene's germline CDR1 is MNHNY and CDR2 SVGAGI (reference sequence).

This rearrangement joins TRBV5-6 to TRBJ2-1; 10 nucleotides align to TRBD2. This CDR3 comprises 14 residues. Germline values: CDR1 SGHDT, CDR2 YYEEEE. V lost 0 bases and J lost 8; bases outside the gene matches: 2. The CDR3 sequence: CASSLGTSGDEQFF. The CDR3 bases are TGTGCCAGCAGCTTGGGGACTAGCGGCGATGAGCAGTTCTTC.